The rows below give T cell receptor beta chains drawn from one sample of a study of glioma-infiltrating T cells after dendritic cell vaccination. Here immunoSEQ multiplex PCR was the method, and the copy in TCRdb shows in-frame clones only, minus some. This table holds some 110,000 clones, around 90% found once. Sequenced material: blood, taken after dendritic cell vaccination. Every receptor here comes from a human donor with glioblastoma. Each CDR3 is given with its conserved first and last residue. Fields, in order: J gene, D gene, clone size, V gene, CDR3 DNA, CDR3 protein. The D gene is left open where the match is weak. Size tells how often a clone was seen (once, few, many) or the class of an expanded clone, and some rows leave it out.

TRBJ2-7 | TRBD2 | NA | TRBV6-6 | TGTGCCAGCAGTTACTCGATAGCGGGAGGAGAGCAGTACTTC | CASSYSIAGGEQYF
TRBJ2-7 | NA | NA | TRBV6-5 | TGTGCCAGCAGTCGAACCAGGACTGGAAGTAACGAGCAGTACTTC | CASSRTRTGSNEQYF
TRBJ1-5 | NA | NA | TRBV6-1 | TGTGCCAGCACCGCCCCCCAGGGAGGGTTACGGCCCCAGCATTTT | CASTAPQGGLRPQHF
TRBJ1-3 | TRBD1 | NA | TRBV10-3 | TGTGCCATCAGGGGGCGGGACAGCTTTTGGAGCTCTGGAAACACCATATATTTT | CAIRGRDSFWSSGNTIYF
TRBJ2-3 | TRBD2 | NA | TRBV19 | TGTGCCAGTAGTCCCCGCCAAGCGGGGGGGTTGGATACGCAGTATTTT | CASSPRQAGGLDTQYF
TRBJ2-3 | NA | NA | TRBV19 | TGTGCCAGTAGTCCAAAAGGGGCCAGGGGAGAAACGCAGTATTTT | CASSPKGARGETQYF
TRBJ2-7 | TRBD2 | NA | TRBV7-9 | TGTGCCAGCACCCTAGCTAGCGGCTCCTACGAGCAGTACTTC | CASTLASGSYEQYF
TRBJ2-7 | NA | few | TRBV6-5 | TGTGCCAGCAGTTTCTCCGGGGCCTACGAGCAGTACTTC | CASSFSGAYEQYF
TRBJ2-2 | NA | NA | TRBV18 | TGTGCCAGCTCACCCGTTGAGGGTAACACCGGGGAGCTGTTTTTT | CASSPVEGNTGELFF
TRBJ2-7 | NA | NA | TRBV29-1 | TGCAGCGTTTCGCCTCGAACGGGTGGAGAGCAGTACTTC | CSVSPRTGGEQYF
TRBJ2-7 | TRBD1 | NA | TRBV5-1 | TGCGCCAGCGCACCGGGTGGACAGGGGGCTTACGAGCAGTACTTC | CASAPGGQGAYEQYF
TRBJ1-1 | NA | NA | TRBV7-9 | TGTGCCAGCAGTTTAAGAGGATTGAACACTGAAGCTTTCTTT | CASSLRGLNTEAFF